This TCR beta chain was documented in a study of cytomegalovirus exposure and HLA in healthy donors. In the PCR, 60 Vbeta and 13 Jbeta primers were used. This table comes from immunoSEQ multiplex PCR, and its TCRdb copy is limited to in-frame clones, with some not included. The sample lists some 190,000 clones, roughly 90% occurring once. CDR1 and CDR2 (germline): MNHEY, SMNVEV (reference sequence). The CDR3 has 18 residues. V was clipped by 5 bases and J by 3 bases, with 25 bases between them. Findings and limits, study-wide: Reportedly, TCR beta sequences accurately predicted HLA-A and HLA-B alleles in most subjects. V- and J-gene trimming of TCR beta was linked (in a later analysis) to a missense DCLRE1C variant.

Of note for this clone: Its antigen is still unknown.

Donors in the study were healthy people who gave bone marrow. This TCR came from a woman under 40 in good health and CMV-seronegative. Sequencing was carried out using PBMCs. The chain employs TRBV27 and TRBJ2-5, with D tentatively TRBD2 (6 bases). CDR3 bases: TGTGCCAGCAGTCTCCGGGACTCGAAACAACAATACAAAGAGACCCAGTACTTC. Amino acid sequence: CASSLRDSKQQYKETQYF.